The 5 T cell receptor beta chains reported below all come from one sample, sequenced in a study of regulatory T cells in long-lasting Graves disease. Stated time point: persistent/refractory GD, antithyroid drugs over 5 years with positive TRAb. After RNA was extracted from PBMCs, the TCR library was made from it. Through Arm-PCR of CDR3 regions and iRepertoire HTBI primers, TCR beta libraries were built. In TCRdb, the multiplex PCR reads were re-called with MiXCR into one record per CDR3 protein. The profile covers 400,000 to 450,000 distinct CDR3 sequences, with about 25% appearing a single time and roughly 28% taken by the ten largest. The sequencing here drew on peripheral blood mononuclear cells (PBMCs), taken when the disease was refractory, from a patient treated with antithyroid drugs. These receptors came from a female donor with Graves disease.

The chain joins TRBV7-2 to TRBJ2-7; 15 nucleotides agree with TRBD2. The CDR3 has 18 residues. The junction had 9 bases not matched to a gene; V was cut back by 4 bases and J by 2 bases. Germline V CDR1 and CDR2: SGHTA, FQGNSA. The CDR3: CASSSKRTSGRATYEQYF. Here the CDR3 DNA reads TGTGCCAGCAGCTCTAAGCGGACTAGCGGGAGGGCCACCTACGAGCAGTACTTC.

This clonotype has more than one count but fewer than ten. The V and J genes are TRBV10-3 and TRBJ1-1; tentative D call: TRBD1 (5 bases). Germline loops: CDR1 ENHRY, CDR2 SYGVKD. Trimming took 2 bases from V and 5 from J, leaving 9 bases between them. The CDR3 runs 13 residues. This CDR3 is CAISEMGGTEAFF. The CDR3 coding sequence is TGTGCCATCAGTGAGATGGGGGGGACTGAAGCTTTCTTT.

The chain recombines TRBV6-4 with TRBJ1-6, with D possibly being TRBD1 (6 bases). The CDR3 totals 15 residues. Trimming shortened V by 5 bases and J by 14 bases, and 22 bases separated the two germline ends. Germline CDR1 reads MRHNA; CDR2 reads SNTAGT. CDR3 DNA: TGTGCCAGCAGTAGGGACATACTAGAATTCTTGTCCCTCCACTTT. It is translated as CASSRDILEFLSLHF.

This clonotype has just a few counts. The chain uses TRBV15 and TRBJ1-1, with unresolved D. There are 13 residues in the CDR3. The germline V and J ends were trimmed by 0 bases and 5 bases, with 7 bases remaining between them. Per the germline V gene, CDR1 is LNHNV and CDR2 is YYDKDF (reference sequence). The CDR3 loop reads CATSREPRTEAFF. The CDR3 region has the DNA TGTGCCACCAGCAGAGAGCCGCGGACTGAAGCTTTCTTT.

About this clonotype itself: This may be a read error, as it is one base from a much larger clone. This rearrangement joins TRBV2 to TRBJ1-1; D unclear. The CDR3 has 13 residues. Trimming removed 5 bases at V and 1 base at J, with 8 bases between. Germline-derived CDR1 and CDR2 are SNHLY and FYNNEI. In DNA form, the CDR3 reads TGTGCCAGCAGTTTCAAGGAGAACACTGAAGCTTTCTTT. Amino acids: CASSFKENTEAFF.